This is a list of T cell receptor beta chains from one sample in a study of Ad26.COV2.S vaccination and SARS-CoV-2 variants. Clones were sequenced by immunoSEQ multiplex PCR, and TCRdb holds only the in-frame ones, with some missing. The table includes 350,000 to 500,000 clones, around 91% detected once. This specimen consisted of peripheral blood, obtained in a trial of Ad26.COV2.S vaccine versus placebo. The receptors derive from a person between 18 and 65 years old who received the Ad26.COV2.S COVID-19 vaccine or a placebo. The CDR3 runs from the conserved cysteine through the conserved F or W. Fields, in order: J gene, V gene, D gene, clone size, CDR3 protein, CDR3 DNA. D genes are given only for firm matches. Clone size is shown for a subset of rows, as once, few, many or a class of expanded clone.

TRBJ2-5	TRBV29-1	TRBD2	NA	CSGIAGAETQYF	TGCAGCGGGATAGCGGGAGCGGAGACCCAGTACTTC
TRBJ1-2	TRBV28	TRBD1	NA	CASSSLAQGDGYTF	TGTGCCAGCAGTTCACTCGCCCAGGGGGATGGCTACACCTTC
TRBJ2-7	TRBV5-6	TRBD2	NA	CASSLELAGGSSREQYF	TGTGCCAGCAGCTTGGAGCTAGCGGGAGGCTCCTCGCGGGAGCAGTACTTC
TRBJ2-7	TRBV7-8	TRBD2	NA	CASSLLAGAAYEQYF	TGTGCCAGCAGCTTATTAGCGGGAGCTGCCTACGAGCAGTACTTC
TRBJ1-5	TRBV5-4	TRBD1	once	CASSLTTGLRSNQPQHF	TGTGCCAGCAGCTTGACGACAGGGTTAAGGTCCAATCAGCCCCAGCATTTT
TRBJ2-1	TRBV2	TRBD2	NA	CASSDPDGGSTSYNEQFF	TGTGCCAGCAGTGACCCCGACGGCGGGAGTACTTCCTACAATGAGCAGTTCTTC
TRBJ1-1	TRBV5-4	TRBD1	NA	CASSSKDRVNTEAFF	TGTGCCAGCAGCTCTAAGGACAGGGTGAACACTGAAGCTTTCTTT
TRBJ2-3	TRBV3-1/TRBV3-2	NA	once	CASSQPNLGVRPQPQYF	TGTGCCAGCAGCCAACCGAATTTAGGGGTCAGGCCGCAGCCTCAGTATTTT
TRBJ2-7	TRBV28	NA	once	CASSPDGQAEQYF	TGTGCCAGCAGTCCTGACGGACAAGCCGAGCAGTACTTC
TRBJ2-3	TRBV7-2	NA	NA	CASSPDGLDTQYF	TGTGCCAGCAGCCCTGACGGGCTAGATACGCAGTATTTT
TRBJ2-5	TRBV7-8	NA	NA	CASSPPYGETQYF	TGTGCCAGCAGCCCACCGTACGGTGAGACCCAGTACTTC
TRBJ2-7	TRBV3-1/TRBV3-2	NA	NA	CASSQGVPYEQYF	TGTGCCAGCAGCCAAGGGGTCCCCTACGAGCAGTACTTC
TRBJ1-6	TRBV4-1	NA	once	CASSQDPSSYNSPLHF	TGCGCCAGCAGCCAAGATCCCAGCTCCTATAATTCACCCCTCCACTTT
TRBJ2-5	TRBV5-1	NA	once	CASRAGQETQYF	TGCGCCAGCAGGGCGGGACAAGAGACCCAGTACTTC
TRBJ2-1	TRBV24-1	TRBD1	NA	CATSDSGTGENNEQFF	TGTGCCACCAGTGATTCCGGGACAGGAGAGAACAATGAGCAGTTCTTC
TRBJ1-2	TRBV9	NA	NA	CASSGGIHYGYTF	TGTGCCAGCAGCGGGGGCATACACTATGGCTACACCTTC
TRBJ2-6	TRBV19	NA	NA	CASSTDSGANVLTF	TGTGCCAGTAGTACAGACTCTGGGGCCAACGTCCTGACTTTC
TRBJ2-1	TRBV7-9	TRBD2	NA	CASSLSRLAGGPVEFF	TGTGCCAGCAGCTTAAGCAGACTAGCGGGAGGGCCGGTGGAGTTCTTC
TRBJ2-2	TRBV6-5	TRBD1	once	CASSETGGTGELFF	TGTGCCAGCAGCGAGACAGGGGGCACCGGGGAGCTGTTTTTT
TRBJ2-1	TRBV28	TRBD2	once	CASSYGTSGSLGNEQFF	TGTGCCAGCAGTTATGGGACTAGCGGGAGTTTAGGCAATGAGCAGTTCTTC